This T cell receptor (beta chain) derives from a study of T cell responses to AZD1222 COVID-19 vaccine. Sequencing used immunoSEQ multiplex PCR; TCRdb keeps in-frame clones, though not all of them. The sample lists about 73,000 clones; 89% were seen once. The CDR3 sequence is 11 residues long. V was trimmed by 6 bases and J by 8 bases, leaving 10 bases between them. Sequenced here: peripheral blood, sampled 28 days after the second AZD1222 dose. The TCR comes from an adult who received the AZD1222 COVID-19 vaccine. The chain joins TRBV12-3 or TRBV12-4 to TRBJ2-5, with TRBD2 as a possible D gene (7 bases). The CDR3 bases are TGTGCCAGCAGCCGGGGGGCTACCCAGTACTTC. This encodes CASSRGATQYF.